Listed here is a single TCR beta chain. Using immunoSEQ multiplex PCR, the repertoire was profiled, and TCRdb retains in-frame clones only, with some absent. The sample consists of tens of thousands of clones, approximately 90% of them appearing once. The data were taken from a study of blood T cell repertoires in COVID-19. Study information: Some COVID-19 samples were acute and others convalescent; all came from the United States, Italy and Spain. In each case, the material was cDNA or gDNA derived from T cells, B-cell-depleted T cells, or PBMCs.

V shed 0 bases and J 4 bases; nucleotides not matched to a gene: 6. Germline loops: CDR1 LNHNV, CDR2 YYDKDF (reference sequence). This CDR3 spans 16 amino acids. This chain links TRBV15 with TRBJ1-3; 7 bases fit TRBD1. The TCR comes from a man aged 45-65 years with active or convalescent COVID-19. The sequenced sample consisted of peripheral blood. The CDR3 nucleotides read TGTGCCACCAGCAGAGATCCCACAGGGGTCGGAAACACCATATATTTT. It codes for CATSRDPTGVGNTIYF.